This is a list of T cell receptor beta chains from one sample in a study of vaccination effects on CD4 cells after COVID-19. For these TCRs, the target antigens are not known. The method was immunoSEQ multiplex PCR; TCRdb's version includes in-frame clones alone and lacks a portion of them. In the table there are fewer than 85,000 clones, roughly 81% of which are singletons. This sample comprised CD4+ T cells from PBMCs cultured without peptide, obtained after COVID-19 vaccination. The origin of the receptors is a human donor who received a COVID-19 vaccine. The CDR3 runs from the conserved cysteine through the conserved F or W. A D gene is named only where the DNA matches it firmly. The size field is filled for only some rows; it gives once, few, many or a size class.

V	J	D	size	DNA	CDR3
TRBV30	TRBJ1-6	-	few	TGTGCCTGGAGTGTAGTGGGTAAAAATAATTCACCCCTCCACTTT	CAWSVVGKNNSPLHF
TRBV12-3/TRBV12-4	TRBJ1-3	-	once	TGTGCCAGCAGTCCCCAGAGCCCGGACACCATATATTTT	CASSPQSPDTIYF
TRBV15	TRBJ1-2	-	-	TGTGAAAGGGGGTACGGATATGGCTACACCTTC	CERGYGYGYTF
TRBV6-6	TRBJ1-5	-	-	TGTGCCAGTGGTTTAGGGGGAGGCAATCAGCCCCAGCATTTT	CASGLGGGNQPQHF
TRBV18	TRBJ2-2	TRBD1	few	TGTGCCAGCTCACCACGAGGGACAGTTCTAGGCACCGGGGAGCTGTTTTTT	CASSPRGTVLGTGELFF
TRBV12-3/TRBV12-4	TRBJ1-2	-	-	TGTGCCAGCAGTTTACAGGAAGGCCATGGCTACACCTTC	CASSLQEGHGYTF
TRBV4-3	TRBJ2-3	-	-	TGCGCCAGCAGCCAAGGATCAGATACGCAGTATTTT	CASSQGSDTQYF
TRBV5-1	TRBJ2-5	-	-	TGCGCCAGCAGCTCCGACTCCCCACAAGAGACCCAGTACTTC	CASSSDSPQETQYF
TRBV6-6	TRBJ1-4	-	-	TGTGCCAGCAGTTATGGATACCGGGACACAAATGAAAAACTGTTTTTT	CASSYGYRDTNEKLFF
TRBV6-6	TRBJ1-1	-	-	TGTGCCAGCAGGTTCGGGGTCCTCACTGAAGCTTTCTTT	CASRFGVLTEAFF
TRBV2	TRBJ1-5	-	-	TGTGCCAGCAGTGATCCAGGGAACGGGAGCAATCAGCCCCAGCATTTT	CASSDPGNGSNQPQHF
TRBV5-1	TRBJ2-3	TRBD1	-	TGCGCCAGCAGCTTCGGGACAGGGGGACCAGATACGCAGTATTTT	CASSFGTGGPDTQYF
TRBV29-1	TRBJ1-1	-	-	TGCAGCGTTGAAGATCCGTGGACTGAAGCTTTCTTT	CSVEDPWTEAFF
TRBV15	TRBJ2-4	TRBD2	-	TGTGCCACCAGCAGGCCAACGGGACTAGCGGGGTTTCAGTACTTC	CATSRPTGLAGFQYF
TRBV10-1	TRBJ2-3	-	few	TGCGCCAGCAGTGAAGCGGGACAGCACGTGGATACGCAGTATTTT	CASSEAGQHVDTQYF
TRBV18	TRBJ2-3	-	-	TGTGCCAGCTCACCAGTCAGTGGCGCAGATACGCAGTATTTT	CASSPVSGADTQYF
TRBV6-1	TRBJ1-5	-	few	TGTGCCAGCAGTGAAAGGGTTGGGGTTAGCAATCAGCCCCAGCATTTT	CASSERVGVSNQPQHF
TRBV27	TRBJ2-1	TRBD1	-	TGTGCCAGCAGTTTCGGGACAGGGCGGGATGAGCAGTTCTTC	CASSFGTGRDEQFF
TRBV13	TRBJ2-5	TRBD1	-	TGTGCCAGCAGCTTAGACCAGGGGGCGAGCGGAGAGACCCAGTACTTC	CASSLDQGASGETQYF
TRBV9	TRBJ1-1	-	few	TGTGCCAGCAGCGTAGGACAGAGAAACACTGAAGCTTTCTTT	CASSVGQRNTEAFF
TRBV9	TRBJ2-2	TRBD1	-	TGTGCCAGCAGGAGGACAGGGGATACCGGGGAGCTGTTTTTT	CASRRTGDTGELFF
TRBV9	TRBJ2-3	-	-	TGTGCCAGCAGCAAAAGAAACACAGATACGCAGTATTTT	CASSKRNTDTQYF
TRBV7-2	TRBJ1-1	-	once	TGTGCCAGCAGCTTAGCTCCGGAGAACACTGAAGCTTTCTTT	CASSLAPENTEAFF
TRBV11-3	TRBJ1-3	-	few	TGTGCCAGCAGCCACCCAGGGACATGGGTGGAGGACACCATATATTTT	CASSHPGTWVEDTIYF
TRBV27	TRBJ2-3	-	few	TGTGCCACCTCCGGGACTGGAATCACAGATACGCAGTATTTT	CATSGTGITDTQYF
TRBV5-8	TRBJ1-1	TRBD1	-	TGTGCCAGCCCCAACCACATCCCCCAGGGGGCTTTTGTGGAGAACACTGAAGCTTTCTTT	CASPNHIPQGAFVENTEAFF
TRBV5-8	TRBJ1-4	-	-	TGTGCCAGCAGCTTGGTAGGAGCAACTAATGAAAAACTGTTTTTT	CASSLVGATNEKLFF
TRBV3-1/TRBV3-2	TRBJ2-2	-	few	TGTGCCAGCACCCAAACCGGGGAGCTGTTTTTT	CASTQTGELFF
TRBV28	TRBJ2-2	-	-	TGTGCCTCCAAAGAGGGGGACGTAAACACCGGGGAGCTGTTTTTT	CASKEGDVNTGELFF
TRBV28	TRBJ1-2	-	-	TGTGCCAGCAGCCTTAGAGGACCGCCCTATGGCTACACCTTC	CASSLRGPPYGYTF
TRBV5-1	TRBJ2-1	TRBD2	few	TGCGCCAGCAGCTTGGTTCTAGCGGGGGAGGATGAGCAGTTCTTC	CASSLVLAGEDEQFF
TRBV30	TRBJ1-1	-	-	TGTGCCTGGAGTGGTTTCTGGGGGAACACTGAAGCTTTCTTT	CAWSGFWGNTEAFF
TRBV24-1	TRBJ2-3	-	-	TGTGCCACCAGTGACCCCGGGACTTCTAGCACAGATACGCAGTATTTT	CATSDPGTSSTDTQYF
TRBV6-5	TRBJ2-1	-	-	TGTGCCAGCATTCCAGATCGGGACTCTAACCCCCCGGTCTTC	CASIPDRDSNPPVF
TRBV5-1	TRBJ1-4	-	once	TGCGCCAGCAGCCCCGAATCCGGGAAAGATGAAAAACTGTTTTTT	CASSPESGKDEKLFF
TRBV9	TRBJ2-1	TRBD2	-	TGTGCCAGCAGCGAAATGGGACTACCTGGTCACGGCTCCTACAATGAGCAGTTCTTC	CASSEMGLPGHGSYNEQFF
TRBV5-1	TRBJ1-1	-	-	TGCGCCAGCACCCCGGGAATCATAGTCTCTGAAGCTTTCTTT	CASTPGIIVSEAFF
TRBV6-6	TRBJ2-5	-	-	TGTGCCAGCAGCCACTCCTATACTAGGGAGACCCAGTACTTC	CASSHSYTRETQYF
TRBV4-1	TRBJ2-1	TRBD2	-	TGCGCCAGCAGCCAAGATGGTAGCGGGGGGCCGGGGAATGAGCAGTTCTTC	CASSQDGSGGPGNEQFF
TRBV19	TRBJ2-2	-	-	TGTGCCAGTACCAGGTTTCGTGAGGGGTTTGGGTCCGGGGAGCTGTTTTTT	CASTRFREGFGSGELFF
TRBV24-1	TRBJ2-1	-	few	TGTGCCACCAGTGATAGGACGACTCCCTGGGATGAGCAGTTCTTC	CATSDRTTPWDEQFF
TRBV5-5	TRBJ1-5	-	few	TGTGCCAGCAGCTTGGGAAATAGCAATCAGCCCCAGCATTTT	CASSLGNSNQPQHF
TRBV6-5	TRBJ1-2	TRBD1	few	TGTGCCAGCAGTTACTCTAGGACAGGGGGCTTCTATGGCTACACCTTC	CASSYSRTGGFYGYTF